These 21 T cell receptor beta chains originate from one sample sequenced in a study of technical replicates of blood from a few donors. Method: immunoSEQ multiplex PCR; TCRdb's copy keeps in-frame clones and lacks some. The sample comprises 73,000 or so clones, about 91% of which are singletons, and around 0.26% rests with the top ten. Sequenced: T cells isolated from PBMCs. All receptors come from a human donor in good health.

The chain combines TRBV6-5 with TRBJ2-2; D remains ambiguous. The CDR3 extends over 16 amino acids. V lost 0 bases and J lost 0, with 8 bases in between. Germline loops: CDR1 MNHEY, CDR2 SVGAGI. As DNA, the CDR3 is TGTGCCAGCAGTTACTCGAGTCGGGCGAACACCGGGGAGCTGTTTTTT. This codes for CASSYSSRANTGELFF.

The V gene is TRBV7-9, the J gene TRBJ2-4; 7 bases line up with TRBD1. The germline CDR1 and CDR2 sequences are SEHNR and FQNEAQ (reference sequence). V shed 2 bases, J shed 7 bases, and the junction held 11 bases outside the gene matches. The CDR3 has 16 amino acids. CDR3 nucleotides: TGTGCCAGCAGCTTAATTCGGGACAGACCCTATAACATTCAGTACTTC. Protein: CASSLIRDRPYNIQYF. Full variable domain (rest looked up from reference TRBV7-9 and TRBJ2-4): DTGVSQNPRHKITKRGQNVTFRCDPISEHNRLYWYRQTLGQGPEFLTYFQNEAQLEKSRLLSDRFSAERPKGSFSTLEIQRTEQGDSAMYLCASSLIRDRPYNIQYFGAGTRLSVL.

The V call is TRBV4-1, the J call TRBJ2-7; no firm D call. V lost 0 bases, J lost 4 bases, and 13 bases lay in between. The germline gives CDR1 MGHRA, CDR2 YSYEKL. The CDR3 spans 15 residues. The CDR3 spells CASSQEPYPSYEQYF. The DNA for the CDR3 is TGCGCCAGCAGCCAAGAGCCCTACCCGTCTTACGAGCAGTACTTC.

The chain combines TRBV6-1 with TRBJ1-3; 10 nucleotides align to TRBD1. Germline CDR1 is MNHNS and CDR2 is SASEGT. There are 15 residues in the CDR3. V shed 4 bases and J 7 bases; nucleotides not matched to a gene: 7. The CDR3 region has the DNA TGTGCCAGCAGTGTAGGGACAGGGGTGAGGAACACCATATATTTT. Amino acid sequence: CASSVGTGVRNTIYF.

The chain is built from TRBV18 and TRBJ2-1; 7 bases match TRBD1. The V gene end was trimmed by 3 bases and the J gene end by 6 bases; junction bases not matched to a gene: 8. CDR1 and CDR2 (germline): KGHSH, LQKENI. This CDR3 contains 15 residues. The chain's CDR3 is CASSPSPDRVNEQFF. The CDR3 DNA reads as TGTGCCAGCTCACCGTCTCCAGACAGGGTCAATGAGCAGTTCTTC.

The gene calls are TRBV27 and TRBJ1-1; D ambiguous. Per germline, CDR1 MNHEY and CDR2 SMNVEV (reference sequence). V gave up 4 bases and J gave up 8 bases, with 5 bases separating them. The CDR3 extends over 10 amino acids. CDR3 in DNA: TGTGCCAGCAGTTACAGAGAAGCTTTCTTT. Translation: CASSYREAFF.

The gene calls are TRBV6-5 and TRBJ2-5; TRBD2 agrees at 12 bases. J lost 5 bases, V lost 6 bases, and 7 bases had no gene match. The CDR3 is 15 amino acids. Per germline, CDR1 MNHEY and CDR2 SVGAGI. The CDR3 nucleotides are TGTGCCAGCAGGCCCCTGACTAGCGGGGGTGAGACCCAGTACTTC. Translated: CASRPLTSGGETQYF.

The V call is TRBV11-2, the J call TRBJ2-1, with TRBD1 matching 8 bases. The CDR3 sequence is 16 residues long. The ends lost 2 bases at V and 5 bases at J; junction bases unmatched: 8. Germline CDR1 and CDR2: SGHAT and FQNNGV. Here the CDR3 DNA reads TGTGCCAGCAGCTTATACCCTGGGGGACAGGACAATGAGCAGTTCTTC. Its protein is CASSLYPGGQDNEQFF.

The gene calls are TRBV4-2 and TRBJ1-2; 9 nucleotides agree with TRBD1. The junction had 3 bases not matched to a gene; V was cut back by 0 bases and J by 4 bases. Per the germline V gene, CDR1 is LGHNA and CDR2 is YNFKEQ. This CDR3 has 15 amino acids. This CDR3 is CASSQEWGQGYGYTF. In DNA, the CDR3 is TGTGCCAGCAGCCAAGAGTGGGGACAGGGCTATGGCTACACCTTC.

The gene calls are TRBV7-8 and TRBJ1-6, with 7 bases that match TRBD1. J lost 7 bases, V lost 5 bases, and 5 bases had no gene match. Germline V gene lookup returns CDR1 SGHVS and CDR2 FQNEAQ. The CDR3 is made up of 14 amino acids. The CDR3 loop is CASSPGTANSPLHF. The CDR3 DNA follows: TGTGCCAGCAGCCCCGGGACAGCAAATTCACCCCTCCACTTT.

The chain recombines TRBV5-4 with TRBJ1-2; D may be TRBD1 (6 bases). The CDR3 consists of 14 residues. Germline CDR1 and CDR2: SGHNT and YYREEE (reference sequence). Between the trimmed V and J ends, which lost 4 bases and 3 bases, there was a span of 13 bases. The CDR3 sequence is CASSPGGHDYGYTF. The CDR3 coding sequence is TGTGCCAGCAGCCCGGGGGGGCATGACTATGGCTACACCTTC. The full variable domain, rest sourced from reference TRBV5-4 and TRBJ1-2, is ETGVTQSPTHLIKTRGQQVTLRCSSQSGHNTVSWYQQALGQGPQFIFQYYREEENGRGNFPPRFSGLQFPNYSSELNVNALELDDSALYLCASSPGGHDYGYTFGSGTRLTVV.

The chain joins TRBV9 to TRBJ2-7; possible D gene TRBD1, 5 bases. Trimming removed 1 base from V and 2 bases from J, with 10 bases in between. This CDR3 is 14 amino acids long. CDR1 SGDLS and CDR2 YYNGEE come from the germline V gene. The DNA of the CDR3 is TGTGCCAGCAGCGTAAGGGGCGGCACCTACGAGCAGTACTTC. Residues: CASSVRGGTYEQYF.

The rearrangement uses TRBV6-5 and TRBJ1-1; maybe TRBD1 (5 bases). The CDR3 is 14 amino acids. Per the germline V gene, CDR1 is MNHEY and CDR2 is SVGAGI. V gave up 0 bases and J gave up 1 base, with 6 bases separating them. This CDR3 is CASSYSQANTEAFF. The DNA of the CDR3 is TGTGCCAGCAGTTACTCACAGGCGAACACTGAAGCTTTCTTT.

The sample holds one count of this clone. The CDR3 DNA follows: TGCGCCAGCAGTTCGGCTGTCGTGGCGGGGGGCTGGGAGACCCAGTACTTC. Its translation is CASSSAVVAGGWETQYF. The chain carries TRBV5-1 and TRBJ2-5; 8 bases agree with TRBD2. The trim removed 5 bases at V and 5 bases at J, leaving 17 bases unmatched. The CDR3 is 17 amino acids. Germline assignment: CDR1 SGHRS and CDR2 YFSETQ.

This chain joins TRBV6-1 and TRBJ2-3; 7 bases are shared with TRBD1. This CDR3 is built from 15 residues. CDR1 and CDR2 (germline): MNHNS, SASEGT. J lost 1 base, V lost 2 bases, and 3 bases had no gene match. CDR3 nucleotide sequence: TGTGCCAGCAGTGAACGACAGGGCGGCACAGATACGCAGTATTTT. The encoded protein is CASSERQGGTDTQYF.

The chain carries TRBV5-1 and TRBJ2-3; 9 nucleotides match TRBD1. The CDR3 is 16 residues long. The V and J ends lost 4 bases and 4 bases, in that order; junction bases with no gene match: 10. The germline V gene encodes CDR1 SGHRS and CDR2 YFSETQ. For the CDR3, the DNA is TGCGCCAGCAGCAAGGACAGGGGAGAGGTGGCAGATACGCAGTATTTT. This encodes CASSKDRGEVADTQYF.

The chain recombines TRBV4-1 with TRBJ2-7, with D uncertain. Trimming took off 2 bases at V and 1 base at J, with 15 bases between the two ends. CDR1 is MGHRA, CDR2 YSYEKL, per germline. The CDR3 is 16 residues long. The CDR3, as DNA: TGCGCCAGCAGCCAATTCTTCCCAGGCCCGTCCTACGAGCAGTACTTC. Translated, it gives CASSQFFPGPSYEQYF.

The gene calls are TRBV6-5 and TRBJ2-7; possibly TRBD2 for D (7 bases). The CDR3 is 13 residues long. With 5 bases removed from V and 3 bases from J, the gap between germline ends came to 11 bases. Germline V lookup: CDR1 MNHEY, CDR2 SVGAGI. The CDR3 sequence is CASSIRGGYEQYF. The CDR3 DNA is TGTGCCAGCAGTATTAGGGGGGGCTACGAGCAGTACTTC.

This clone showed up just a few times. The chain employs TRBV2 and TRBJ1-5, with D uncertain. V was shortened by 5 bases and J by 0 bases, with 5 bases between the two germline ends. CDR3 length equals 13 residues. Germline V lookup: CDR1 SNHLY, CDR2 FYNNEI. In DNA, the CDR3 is TGTGCCAGCAGTCCGGGTAGCAATCAGCCCCAGCATTTT. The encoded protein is CASSPGSNQPQHF.

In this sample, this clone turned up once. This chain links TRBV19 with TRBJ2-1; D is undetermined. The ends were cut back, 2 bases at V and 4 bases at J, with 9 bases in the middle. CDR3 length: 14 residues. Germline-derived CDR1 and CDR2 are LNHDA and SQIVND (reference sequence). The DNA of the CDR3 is TGTGCCAGTAGTATACCTAGAGGATACAATGAGCAGTTCTTC. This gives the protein CASSIPRGYNEQFF. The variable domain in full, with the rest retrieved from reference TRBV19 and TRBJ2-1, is DGGITQSPKYLFRKEGQNVTLSCEQNLNHDAMYWYRQDPGQGLRLIYYSQIVNDFQKGDIAEGYSVSREKKESFPLTVTSAQKNPTAFYLCASSIPRGYNEQFFGPGTRLTVL.

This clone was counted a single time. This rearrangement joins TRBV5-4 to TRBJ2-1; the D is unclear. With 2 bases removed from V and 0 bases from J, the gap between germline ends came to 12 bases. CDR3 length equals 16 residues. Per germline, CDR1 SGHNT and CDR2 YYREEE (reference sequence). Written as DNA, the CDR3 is TGTGCCAGCAGCTTCGACTCCAGAAGCTCCTACAATGAGCAGTTCTTC. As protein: CASSFDSRSSYNEQFF.